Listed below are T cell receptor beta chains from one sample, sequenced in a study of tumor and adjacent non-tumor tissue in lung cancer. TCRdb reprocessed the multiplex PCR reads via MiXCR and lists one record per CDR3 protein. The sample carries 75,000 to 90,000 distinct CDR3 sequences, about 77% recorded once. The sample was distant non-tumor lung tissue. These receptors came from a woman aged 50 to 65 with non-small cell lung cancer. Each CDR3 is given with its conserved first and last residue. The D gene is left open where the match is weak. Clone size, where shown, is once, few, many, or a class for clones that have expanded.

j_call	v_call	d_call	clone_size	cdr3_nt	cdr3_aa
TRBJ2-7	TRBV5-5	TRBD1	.	TGTGCCTGCAGCCTGTCGGGACAGGGGAATTACGAGCAGTACTTC	CACSLSGQGNYEQYF
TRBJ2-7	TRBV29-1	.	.	TGCAGCGCCATGGGATTAGTCTTCGACGAGCAGTACTTC	CSAMGLVFDEQYF
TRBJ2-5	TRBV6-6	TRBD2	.	TGTGCCTGCATCTATAGCGGAGCGGGGAGTGAAGGCCCCCAAGAGACCCAGTACTTC	CACIYSGAGSEGPQETQYF
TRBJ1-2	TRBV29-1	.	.	TGCAGCGTTCGTGGAGTCGGGGTTGGCCATGACTACATCTTC	CSVRGVGVGHDYIF
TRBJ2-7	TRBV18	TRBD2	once	TGTGCCAGCTCACCACCGGCCAGCGGGACGGAAAACGGGCAGTACTTC	CASSPPASGTENGQYF
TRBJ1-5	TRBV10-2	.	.	TGCGCCAGCAGTGGAGTTGATGCGCAGCAGCCCCAGCATTTT	CASSGVDAQQPQHF
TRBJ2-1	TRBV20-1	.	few	TGCAGTGCTAGCGGGTTTTCCTACAATGAGCAGTTCTTC	CSASGFSYNEQFF
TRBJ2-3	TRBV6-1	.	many	TGTGCCAGCAGTGAATGGAGTGCAGATACGCAGTATTTT	CASSEWSADTQYF
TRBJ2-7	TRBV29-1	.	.	TGCAGCGTCCAGCGTCAGTCCTACGAGCAGTACTTC	CSVQRQSYEQYF
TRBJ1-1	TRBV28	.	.	TGTGCCAGCATTGGAGAGGGAGTATGGACTGAAGCTTTCTTT	CASIGEGVWTEAFF
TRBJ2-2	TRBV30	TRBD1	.	TGTGCCTGGAGTGGGAGCAGGGGGAACGGGGAGCTGTTTTTT	CAWSGSRGNGELFF
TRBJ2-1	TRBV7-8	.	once	TGTGCCAGCAGCTCCCGACTAGTGTCCTACAATGAGCATTTCTTC	CASSSRLVSYNEHFF
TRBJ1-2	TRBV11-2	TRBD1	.	TGTGCCAGCAGCCTGGGACAGGACATAAACTATGGCTACACCTTC	CASSLGQDINYGYTF
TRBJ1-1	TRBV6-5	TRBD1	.	TGTGCCAGCATTGAGGGGGCGTGGGACACTGAAGCTTTCTTT	CASIEGAWDTEAFF
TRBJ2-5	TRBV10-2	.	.	TGCGCCAGCAGCCCCAGTGTCCAAGTGACCCAGTACTTC	CASSPSVQVTQYF
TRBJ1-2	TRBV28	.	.	TGTGCCGGCACCTCGATGGCCCGCATGGATGGCTACACCTTT	CAGTSMARMDGYTF
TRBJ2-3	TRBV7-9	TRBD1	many	TGTGCCAGCAGCCTCGCCGACAGGGGGCTGGCAGATACGCAGTATTTT	CASSLADRGLADTQYF
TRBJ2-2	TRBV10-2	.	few	TGCGCCAGCAGTACTAGTGGGAGCACCGGGGAGCTGTTTTTT	CASSTSGSTGELFF
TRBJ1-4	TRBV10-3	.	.	TGTGCCATGAGTGAGGGGGACATCTTGGGGGGGAAACTGCTTTTT	CAMSEGDILGGKLLF
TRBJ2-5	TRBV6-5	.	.	TGTGCCAGCACAGGGTGGAAGGAGGGGACGGTGCAGACCCAGTACTTC	CASTGWKEGTVQTQYF
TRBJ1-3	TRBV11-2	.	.	TGTGCCAGCAGCGCAGGCATGAACTCTGGGGACACCATATGTTTT	CASSAGMNSGDTICF
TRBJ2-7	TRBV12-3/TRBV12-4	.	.	TGTGCCATCAGTCCTCTCGGGCTGCTAGGCGAGCAATACTTC	CAISPLGLLGEQYF
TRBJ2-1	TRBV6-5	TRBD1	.	TGTGCCAGCAGTCCCCGGGACAGCACTACCTACAATGAGCAGTTCTTC	CASSPRDSTTYNEQFF
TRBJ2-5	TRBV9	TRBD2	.	TGTGCCAGCAGCGTAGAGGAGACTAGCGTGCTTGAGACCCAGTACTTC	CASSVEETSVLETQYF
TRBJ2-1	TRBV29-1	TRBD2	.	TGTAGCGTCAAGAAGCGGGAGGGAGGTGGGCAGTTCTTC	CSVKKREGGGQFF
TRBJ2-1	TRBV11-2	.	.	TGTGCCAGCAGCCCAGGGGGGCTCTTGGGAGTAGGTGAGCAGTTCTTC	CASSPGGLLGVGEQFF
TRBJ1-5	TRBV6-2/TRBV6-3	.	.	TGTGCCAGTAGCCTCCCCGCTTACACGTTCAGGAGCAATCAGCACCAGCATTTT	CASSLPAYTFRSNQHQHF
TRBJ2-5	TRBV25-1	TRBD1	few	TGTGCCAGCGGAACAGGGGGCGTTTTTGCCCAGTACTTC	CASGTGGVFAQYF
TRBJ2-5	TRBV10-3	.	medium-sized	TGTGCCATCAGTGAGATCGGGGAGACCCAGTACTTC	CAISEIGETQYF
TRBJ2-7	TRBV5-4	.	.	TGTGCCAGTAGCTTGTGGGGGTCGCTTAGTTCCTACGAGCAGTACTTC	CASSLWGSLSSYEQYF
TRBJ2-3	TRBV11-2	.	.	TGTGCCAGTAGCTTAGGGGTCCTAACTAGCACAGATGCGCTGTATTTT	CASSLGVLTSTDALYF
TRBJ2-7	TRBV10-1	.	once	TGCACCAGCAGTGGAGGCGTTCTGGGGGAGCGGTACTTC	CTSSGGVLGERYF
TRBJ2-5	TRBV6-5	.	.	TGTGTCAGCAGTTACTCGAAGTTGGGGGACAAAGAGACCCAGTACTTC	CVSSYSKLGDKETQYF
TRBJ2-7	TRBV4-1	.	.	TGCGCCAGCAGCCACATACAGGGTAGCTGGGAGCAGTACTTC	CASSHIQGSWEQYF
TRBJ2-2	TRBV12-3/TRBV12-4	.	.	TGTGCCAGCAGTTTAGGAACTGGGACAAACACCGGGGAGCAGTTTTTT	CASSLGTGTNTGEQFF
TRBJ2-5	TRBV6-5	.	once	TGTGTTAGCAGCCACCAGGGCCAAGAGACCCAGTACTTC	CVSSHQGQETQYF
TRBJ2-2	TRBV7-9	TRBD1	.	TGTGCCAGCAACCCTACCGGGACAGGGTTTACCGGGGAGTTGTTTTTT	CASNPTGTGFTGELFF
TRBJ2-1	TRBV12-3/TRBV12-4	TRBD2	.	TGTACCAGCAGTACCGGGACTAGCGGTTACAATGAGCAATCCTTC	CTSSTGTSGYNEQSF
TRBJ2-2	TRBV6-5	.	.	TGTGCCAGCAGAACAGGGCTCCAGGCCGGGGAGCTCTTGTTT	CASRTGLQAGELLF
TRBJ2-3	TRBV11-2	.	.	TGTGGCAGCAACCCGGTGGATTACCCGCTTCCAGATACGCAGTATTTT	CGSNPVDYPLPDTQYF
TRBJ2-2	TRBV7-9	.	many	TGTGCCAGCAGGGGGGAAGGTGCCGGGGAGCTGTTTTTT	CASRGEGAGELFF
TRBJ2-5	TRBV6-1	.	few	TGTGCCAGCAGTGAGCAACAGGGATTTGAGACCCAGTACTTC	CASSEQQGFETQYF
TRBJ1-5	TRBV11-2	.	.	TGTGCCAGTAGCGTGGCGAGCAATGAGCCCCAGCATTTT	CASSVASNEPQHF
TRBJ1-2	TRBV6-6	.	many	TGTGCCAGCAGTATTCAGGGAGAGGGTGGCTACACCTTC	CASSIQGEGGYTF
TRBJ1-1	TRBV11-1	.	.	TGTGTCAGCTGCTTGGACAGCAACACTGAAGCTCTCTTT	CVSCLDSNTEALF
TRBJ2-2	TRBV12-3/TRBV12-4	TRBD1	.	TGTCCCAGCAGTTTAGGGACAGAGACAAACACCGGGGAGCCGTTTTTT	CPSSLGTETNTGEPFF
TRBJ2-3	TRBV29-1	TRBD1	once	TGCAGCGTTGGGCCATCCGAGGGGGCTGATGCGCAGTATTTT	CSVGPSEGADAQYF
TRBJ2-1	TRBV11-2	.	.	TGTGCCAGCAGCTTGGAGGCGGAACGGGGTATGAATGAGCAGTTCTTC	CASSLEAERGMNEQFF
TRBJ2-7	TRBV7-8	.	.	TGTACCAGCAGCTTAGTATTAGGGAATGGCACCTACGAGCAGTACTTC	CTSSLVLGNGTYEQYF
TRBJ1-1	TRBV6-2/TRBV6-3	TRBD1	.	TGTTCCAGCAGATCGACAGGGATGAGCACTGAAGCTTTCTTT	CSSRSTGMSTEAFF
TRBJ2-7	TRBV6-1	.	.	TGTGCCAGCTCGGCAGTGAGCTCCTACGAGCAGTACTTC	CASSAVSSYEQYF
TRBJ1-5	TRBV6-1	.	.	TGTGCCAGCTGTGATTTGCTAAGCAATCAGCCCCAGCATTTT	CASCDLLSNQPQHF
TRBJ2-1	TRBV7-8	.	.	TGTGCCAGCAGCTCCTTGGGGGCGCAAATTGATGAGCACTTCTTC	CASSSLGAQIDEHFF
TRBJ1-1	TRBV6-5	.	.	TGTGCCAGCAGTTACACGAGTCAGGGTAGCACTGAAGCTTTCTTT	CASSYTSQGSTEAFF
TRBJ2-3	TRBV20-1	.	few	TGCAGTGCGGATAAGAGGGTCACAAGCACAGATACGCAGTATTTT	CSADKRVTSTDTQYF
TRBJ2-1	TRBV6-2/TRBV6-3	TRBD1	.	TGTGCCAGCAGTTCCTTCGGCTGGACAGGGTTCGGTGGGCAGTTCTTC	CASSSFGWTGFGGQFF
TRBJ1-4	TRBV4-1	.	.	TGCGCCAGCAGCCAAGTGAAGCCGGGGGCTTTGTATGAAAAACTGTTTTTT	CASSQVKPGALYEKLFF
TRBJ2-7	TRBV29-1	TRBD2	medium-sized	TGCAGCGTTGGGGAGACTAGCTGGTACGAGCAGTACTTC	CSVGETSWYEQYF
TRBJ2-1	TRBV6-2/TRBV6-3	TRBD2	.	TGTGCCAGCAGCAAAGGGATAGCACTAGCGGTCCACAATCAGCAGTTCTTC	CASSKGIALAVHNQQFF
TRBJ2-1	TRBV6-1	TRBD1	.	TGTGCCAGCAGTGAGATAGACAGGGGTACTAATGAGCAGTTCTTC	CASSEIDRGTNEQFF